This TCR beta chain was documented in a study of cytomegalovirus exposure and HLA in healthy donors. This CDR3 region has 16 residues. The germline gives CDR1 SGHTA, CDR2 FQGNSA. V shed 5 bases, J shed 0 bases, and the junction held 5 bases outside the gene matches. Primers included in the PCR were 60 Vbeta and 13 Jbeta primers. Data came from immunoSEQ multiplex PCR; TCRdb stores just in-frame clones and leaves some out. The profile shows about 150,000 clones, over 65% of them singletons. J is TRBJ2-4 and V is TRBV7-2; TRBD1 matches at 9 bases. Sequencing used PBMCs. The sequence was obtained from a man aged 35-49 years in good health and CMV-seropositive. The CDR3: CASSRTGGAAKNIQYF. The CDR3 nucleotides are TGTGCCAGCAGCCGTACAGGGGGCGCAGCCAAAAACATTCAGTACTTC.